Listed below are T cell receptor beta chains from one sample, sequenced in a study of T cell responses to AZD1222 COVID-19 vaccine. Profiled with immunoSEQ multiplex PCR; TCRdb holds only in-frame clones, not every one. Of 65,000 to 70,000 clones in the sample, around four fifths are singletons; the top ten hold around 25%. The material was peripheral blood, obtained 28 days after the second AZD1222 dose. These receptors were obtained from an adult who received the AZD1222 COVID-19 vaccine. CDR3s include the opening cysteine and the closing phenylalanine or tryptophan. A D gene is named only where the DNA matches it firmly. Clone sizes are given selectively: once, few, many, or a class where the clone is expanded.

once | TRBJ1-1 | TRBV28 | NA | TGTGCCAGCAGTTTACCCACTGAAGCTTTCTTT | CASSLPTEAFF
NA | TRBJ2-7 | TRBV7-2 | TRBD1 | TGTGCCAGCAGCCACGGGACAGGTCCTTATGAGCAGTACTTC | CASSHGTGPYEQYF
NA | TRBJ1-6 | TRBV3-1/TRBV3-2 | NA | TGTGCCAGCAGCCTGAAGAGGTCGGATTCACCCCTCCACTTT | CASSLKRSDSPLHF
NA | TRBJ1-4 | TRBV29-1 | NA | TGCAGCGTAGCAGTCTTTATGGGAGAAAAACTGTTTTTT | CSVAVFMGEKLFF
NA | TRBJ1-6 | TRBV6-5 | NA | TGTGCCGCCGAGGCAGGGGATAATTCACCCCTCCACTTT | CAAEAGDNSPLHF
NA | TRBJ2-3 | TRBV6-4 | TRBD1 | TGTGCCAGCAGTGACTCGGGGACAGGCAGGGATACGCAGTATTTT | CASSDSGTGRDTQYF
NA | TRBJ1-1 | TRBV7-9 | TRBD1 | TGTGCCAGCAGCTCTACCTCCGGGACAGCTAACACTGAAGCTTTCTTT | CASSSTSGTANTEAFF
NA | TRBJ1-1 | TRBV29-1 | TRBD1 | TGCAGCGCCCACAGGGGCGACACTGAAGCTTTCTTT | CSAHRGDTEAFF
NA | TRBJ2-5 | TRBV6-5 | TRBD2 | TGTGCCAGCAGCCGCGGGGGGGCCGGGGAGACCCAGTACTTC | CASSRGGAGETQYF
once | TRBJ2-1 | TRBV7-9 | TRBD2 | TGTGCCAGCAGCTCGCCGGGACTAGCGACCAACAATGAGCAGTTCTTC | CASSSPGLATNNEQFF
NA | TRBJ1-2 | TRBV6-4 | NA | TGTGCCAGCAGTGACTCCTGGAGGGCCCCCAACTATGGCTACACCTTC | CASSDSWRAPNYGYTF
NA | TRBJ1-2 | TRBV9 | NA | TGTGCCAGCAGCGTTCGGGGAGGGTATGGCTACACCTTC | CASSVRGGYGYTF
once | TRBJ2-2 | TRBV6-1 | NA | TGTGCCAGCAGTGAAGGGGTTTTGACGGGGGAGCTGTTTTTT | CASSEGVLTGELFF
NA | TRBJ2-5 | TRBV3-1/TRBV3-2 | NA | TGTGCCAGCAGCCAAGATATAGGCGGAGGGCCAGAGACCCAGTACTTC | CASSQDIGGGPETQYF
NA | TRBJ2-1 | TRBV12-3/TRBV12-4 | TRBD1 | TGTGCCAGCAGTCGATTAACAGGGGATGAGCAGTTCTTC | CASSRLTGDEQFF
NA | TRBJ2-7 | TRBV6-5 | NA | TGTGCCAGCAGTCCCAGACTCGCGTCCAACGAGCAGTACTTC | CASSPRLASNEQYF
NA | TRBJ2-1 | TRBV6-2/TRBV6-3 | TRBD2 | TGTGCCAGCAGTTACGTAGCGGGAGAGGGGTCCTACAATGAGCAGTTCTTC | CASSYVAGEGSYNEQFF
NA | TRBJ1-1 | TRBV18 | NA | TGTGCCAGCTCACCAGCCGGTTACACTGAAGCTTTCTTT | CASSPAGYTEAFF
once | TRBJ2-7 | TRBV4-1 | NA | TGCGCCAGCAGCCCGGAAAGGGGCCACGAGCAGTACTTC | CASSPERGHEQYF
NA | TRBJ2-5 | TRBV20-1 | NA | TGCAGTGCTAGTCGGGGAGTAGAGACCCAGTACTTC | CSASRGVETQYF
NA | TRBJ2-7 | TRBV4-1 | NA | TGCGCCAGCAGCCAAGAACGGGGAGCCTACGAGCAGTACTTC | CASSQERGAYEQYF
NA | TRBJ1-1 | TRBV12-3/TRBV12-4 | NA | TGTGCCAGCACCATACAGGGAGGCACTGAAGCTTTCTTT | CASTIQGGTEAFF
NA | TRBJ1-1 | TRBV5-1 | NA | TGCGCCAGCAGCCCCCTCGGGGGGGGCAGGGAACTTGAAGCTTTCTTT | CASSPLGGGRELEAFF
NA | TRBJ1-2 | TRBV7-9 | TRBD1 | TGTGCCAGCAGCCAGACCGGGACAGGGATAGGCTATGGCTACACCTTC | CASSQTGTGIGYGYTF
once | TRBJ1-2 | TRBV2 | NA | TGTGCCAGTCCTATAGAAGGGGGGTATGGCTACACCTTC | CASPIEGGYGYTF
NA | TRBJ2-7 | TRBV27 | TRBD2 | TGTGCCTCCCTAAATCAAGCGGGGGGTAAACGCGAGCAGTACTTC | CASLNQAGGKREQYF
NA | TRBJ1-1 | TRBV7-8 | NA | TGTGCCAGCAGCCAAAGGGGCGGACAGCATCCGTCTGCTTTCTTT | CASSQRGGQHPSAFF
NA | TRBJ1-3 | TRBV29-1 | NA | TGCAGCGTCCCTGGCCTGGACGGAGGAAACACCATATATTTT | CSVPGLDGGNTIYF
NA | TRBJ1-2 | TRBV5-6 | TRBD1 | TGTGCCAGCAGCTTGGGACAGGGGGTAGATGGCTACACCTTC | CASSLGQGVDGYTF
NA | TRBJ2-2 | TRBV6-5 | NA | TGTGCCAGCAGCCAATACGGGGAGCTGTTTTTT | CASSQYGELFF
NA | TRBJ2-7 | TRBV7-8 | NA | TGTGCCAGCAGCTTACTGTCAGGGTCCGAGCAGTACTTC | CASSLLSGSEQYF
medium-sized | TRBJ2-7 | TRBV13 | NA | TGTGCCAGCACCCAAGGGGAGAAGCAGTACTTC | CASTQGEKQYF
few | TRBJ1-2 | TRBV13 | NA | TGTGCCAGCAGCCACCGAGGGTCGGGAGATAAGGGCTACACCTTC | CASSHRGSGDKGYTF
NA | TRBJ2-5 | TRBV10-1 | NA | TGCGCCAGCAGTGAAGCAGGGAGAGAAGAGACCCAGTACTTC | CASSEAGREETQYF
NA | TRBJ1-4 | TRBV5-8 | TRBD1 | TGTGCCAGCAGCTCCTCCCGACAGGGCACAAATGAAAAACTGTTTTTT | CASSSSRQGTNEKLFF
NA | TRBJ1-3 | TRBV5-1 | NA | TGCGCCAGCAGGCAGGATGAATTTTTCTCTGGAAACACCATATATTTT | CASRQDEFFSGNTIYF
NA | TRBJ1-2 | TRBV3-1/TRBV3-2 | NA | TGTGCCAGCAGCCTTCACAGGGCTAACTATGGCTACACCTTC | CASSLHRANYGYTF
NA | TRBJ1-1 | TRBV20-1 | NA | TGCAGTGCGCGGGCCCACTTGTGGGCTTTCTTT | CSARAHLWAFF
NA | TRBJ1-2 | TRBV2 | NA | TGTGCCAGCAGCGCCGGGACTGACTATGGCTACACCTTC | CASSAGTDYGYTF
NA | TRBJ1-2 | TRBV11-3 | NA | TGTGCCAGCAGCCCTTCGGGAGGCTATGGCTACACCTTC | CASSPSGGYGYTF
NA | TRBJ2-3 | TRBV6-1 | NA | TGTGCCAGCAGTGAATCTAGGGGGGCCACAGATACGCAGTATTTT | CASSESRGATDTQYF
NA | TRBJ2-3 | TRBV11-3 | TRBD2 | TGTGCCAGCAGCTTAGTACGACTAGCGGGGAGCACAGATACGCAGTATTTT | CASSLVRLAGSTDTQYF
NA | TRBJ1-2 | TRBV4-1 | NA | TGCGCCAGCAGCCAAGTCTGGACAAGTAACTATGGCTACACCTTC | CASSQVWTSNYGYTF
once | TRBJ2-1 | TRBV2 | NA | TGTGCCAGCAGTGTATTGGTGAGTTCCCCGTTCTTC | CASSVLVSSPFF
NA | TRBJ2-5 | TRBV3-1/TRBV3-2 | TRBD1 | TGTGCCAGCAGGGACAGGGTTGAGACCCAGTACTTC | CASRDRVETQYF
once | TRBJ2-3 | TRBV5-4 | NA | TGTGCCAGCACCGGTGGGCAGACGCAGTATTTT | CASTGGQTQYF
NA | TRBJ2-5 | TRBV27 | TRBD1 | TGTGCCAGCAGTTACGCCGGGACAGGGGGAGAGACCCAGTACTTC | CASSYAGTGGETQYF
NA | TRBJ2-3 | TRBV5-1 | TRBD1 | TGCGCCAGCAGCTTGTTGGAGACAGGGTTGGAGGATACGCAGTATTTT | CASSLLETGLEDTQYF
NA | TRBJ2-7 | TRBV14 | NA | TGTGCCAGCAGCCAAGTGTACAGGGCCCACGAGCAGTACTTC | CASSQVYRAHEQYF
NA | TRBJ2-6 | TRBV19 | NA | TGTGCCAGTAGTCACAGGTTCTCTGGGGCCAACGTCCTGACTTTC | CASSHRFSGANVLTF
NA | TRBJ1-1 | TRBV4-1 | TRBD1 | TGCGCCAGCAGCCTACAGACAGGGGGAGGCACTGAAGCTTTCTTT | CASSLQTGGGTEAFF
NA | TRBJ1-2 | TRBV18 | NA | TGTGCCAGCTCACCACGTTGGGGGTTGGATGGCTACACCTTC | CASSPRWGLDGYTF
NA | TRBJ1-2 | TRBV29-1 | TRBD1 | TGCAGCGTTCCGGGACAGGGGGGCTATGGCTACACCTTC | CSVPGQGGYGYTF